These T cell receptor beta chains were read from a single sample in a study of shared clonotypes between healthy human individuals. Assay: immunoSEQ multiplex PCR; the TCRdb copy retains only in-frame clones and omits some. The table records around 1.6 million clones, 95% to 99% of them present only once. Sequencing was carried out using naive CD4+ T cells sorted from blood. These receptors all stem from a man aged 25 to 40 in good health. The CDR3 runs from the conserved cysteine through the conserved F or W. The D gene is left open where the match is weak. The listing skips clone size in some rows; elsewhere it reads once, few, many or a size class.

TRBV5-1,TRBJ2-2,NA,NA,TGCGCCAGCAACCTCAACGGACAGCTAAACACCGGGGTCACCGGGGAGCTGTTTTTT,CASNLNGQLNTGVTGELFF
TRBV28,TRBJ2-7,TRBD1,NA,TGTGCCAGCCGACAGGGAAGATACGAGCAGTACTTC,CASRQGRYEQYF
TRBV7-9,TRBJ2-7,NA,NA,TGTGCCAGCAGCTTATTCGGGGGTGGGTCCTACGAGCAGTACTTC,CASSLFGGGSYEQYF
TRBV11-2,TRBJ2-7,NA,NA,TGTGCCAGCAGCCCCATCAGGGCTGAGGCCTACGAGCAGTACTTC,CASSPIRAEAYEQYF
TRBV7-9,TRBJ1-1,NA,NA,TGTGCCAGCAGCTTAGTTGTAGGAGGGAACACTGAAGCTTTCTTT,CASSLVVGGNTEAFF
TRBV15,TRBJ2-7,TRBD1,NA,TGTGCCACCAGCTCACAGGGGAATCCCTACGAGCAGTACTTC,CATSSQGNPYEQYF
TRBV11-2,TRBJ2-1,TRBD2,NA,TGTGCCAGCAGCCCTAGCGGGAGGCAGTTCTTC,CASSPSGRQFF
TRBV7-8,TRBJ2-1,NA,NA,TGTGCCAGCAGCTTAGAAGTAGGTCAGCTCCATGAGCAGTTCTTC,CASSLEVGQLHEQFF
TRBV5-4,TRBJ2-7,NA,NA,TGTGCCAGCAGCTCCTTTTACAGGAAGCGCGAGCAGTACTTC,CASSSFYRKREQYF
TRBV11-2,TRBJ2-7,TRBD2,once,TGTGCCAGCAGCTTAGGTCCGACTAGCGGCCTGATGTGGGAGCAGTACTTC,CASSLGPTSGLMWEQYF
TRBV29-1,TRBJ2-1,TRBD1,NA,TGCAGCGTCCACGGAGCCAGGGGGCCCAATGAGCAGTTCTTC,CSVHGARGPNEQFF
TRBV21-1,TRBJ2-2,NA,once,TGTGCCAGCAGCAACGTCCAGCGGGAGCTTGCCGGGGAGCTGTTTTTT,CASSNVQRELAGELFF
TRBV10-3,TRBJ2-2,NA,NA,TGTGCCATCAGTGATCCCCGGGGCACCGGGGAGCTGTTTTTT,CAISDPRGTGELFF
TRBV4-1,TRBJ1-5,NA,NA,TGCGCCAGCAGCCCCCGGAGTAGTCAGCCCCAGCATTTT,CASSPRSSQPQHF
TRBV10-2,TRBJ1-1,NA,NA,TGCGCCAGCAGTGATACACTACTAAGGAACACTGAAGCTTTCTTT,CASSDTLLRNTEAFF
TRBV6-5,TRBJ2-2,NA,NA,TGTGCCAGCAGATCTCGGACAGCGAACACCGGGGAGCTGTTTTTT,CASRSRTANTGELFF
TRBV7-2,TRBJ2-3,TRBD1,NA,TGTGCCAGCATCAAAAGGACAGGGGGTTTCAAACAGTCAGATACGCAGTATTTT,CASIKRTGGFKQSDTQYF
TRBV6-6,TRBJ2-2,NA,NA,TGTGCCAGCAAACAGGGCCTTAACACCGGGGAGCTGTTTTTT,CASKQGLNTGELFF
TRBV27,TRBJ2-5,NA,NA,TGTGCCAGCAGTTTAAATGGCCCGGGTATAGGGACCCAGTACTTC,CASSLNGPGIGTQYF
TRBV19,TRBJ2-5,NA,NA,TGTGCCAGTAGTGCATCTATCCAAGAGACCCAGTACTTC,CASSASIQETQYF
TRBV6-5,TRBJ2-1,NA,NA,TGTGCCAGCAGTTCCCTCGGGGGAACACTAAAGTGGAGGCAGTTCTTC,CASSSLGGTLKWRQFF
TRBV7-9,TRBJ2-1,TRBD2,NA,TGTGCCAGCAGCTTAGTGCGGGAGCTTTATGAGCAGTTCTTC,CASSLVRELYEQFF
TRBV5-1,TRBJ2-2,NA,few,TGCGCCAGCAGAACCACCACCGGGGAGCTGTTTTTT,CASRTTTGELFF
TRBV5-4,TRBJ2-1,TRBD2,NA,TGTGCCAGCAGCCTCGACCTAGCGGGAGGGTCTCGCGAGCAGTTCTTC,CASSLDLAGGSREQFF
TRBV5-1,TRBJ2-3,NA,NA,TGCGCCAGCAGCCCAACCCTCGGAGTTACTAGCACAGATACGCAGTATTTT,CASSPTLGVTSTDTQYF
TRBV5-1,TRBJ2-1,NA,NA,TGCGCCAGCAGCTTGGTGGTAGGGGTGAGCTCCTACAATGAGCAGTTCTTC,CASSLVVGVSSYNEQFF